A selection of T cell receptor beta chains follows, all from one sample in a study of blood T cells in healthy people across ages. Via MiXCR, TCRdb re-called the 5' RACE reads, giving one row per CDR3 protein. This table holds approximately 600,000 distinct CDR3 sequences, 58% found once. The sequenced sample consisted of blood. These receptors were obtained from a man in his fifties or sixties in good health. CDR3s include the opening cysteine and the closing phenylalanine or tryptophan. The D gene is left open where the match is weak. A row's size may be missing; if present it is once, few, many or a size class.

abundance | j_gene | v_gene | d_gene | CDR3aa | CDR3nt
- | TRBJ2-5 | TRBV20-1 | TRBD2 | CSARALAGGPRETQYF | TGCAGTGCTAGAGCCCTAGCGGGGGGGCCGCGAGAGACCCAGTACTTC
few | TRBJ2-7 | TRBV7-2 | TRBD1 | CASSLRQGWTSEQYF | TGTGCCAGCAGCTTAAGACAGGGGTGGACGAGCGAGCAGTACTTC
- | TRBJ2-3 | TRBV5-1 | - | CASSLEQRAVDTQYF | TGCGCCAGCAGCTTGGAGCAACGGGCCGTGGATACGCAGTATTTT
- | TRBJ2-1 | TRBV15 | - | CATSREGVRSYNEQFF | TGTGCCACCAGCAGAGAGGGGGTTCGGTCCTACAATGAGCAGTTCTTC
- | TRBJ2-1 | TRBV28 | TRBD1 | CASITSGGRGDEQFF | TGTGCCAGCATCACCTCAGGGGGTCGTGGGGATGAGCAGTTCTTC
- | TRBJ2-1 | TRBV20-1 | TRBD2 | CSAGGGRFYNEQFF | TGCAGTGCCGGGGGGGGCCGGTTTTACAATGAGCAGTTCTTC
- | TRBJ1-5 | TRBV6-6 | - | CASSYEGRNQPQHF | TGTGCCAGCAGTTACGAAGGCAGAAATCAGCCCCAGCATTTT
few | TRBJ2-5 | TRBV28 | - | CASSLSGFTETQYF | TGTGCCAGCAGTTTGAGCGGTTTTACGGAGACCCAGTACTTC
many | TRBJ2-5 | TRBV27 | TRBD2 | CASSERTSGQETQYF | TGTGCCAGCAGTGAGCGGACTAGCGGCCAAGAGACCCAGTACTTC
medium-sized | TRBJ1-1 | TRBV28 | - | CASSSRRGGTEAFF | TGTGCCAGCAGTTCACGCAGGGGTGGCACTGAAGCTTTCTTT
- | TRBJ1-2 | TRBV7-9 | TRBD1 | CASRIDSGQGGGYTF | TGTGCCAGCAGGATAGACTCGGGACAGGGAGGTGGCTACACCTTC
- | TRBJ2-1 | TRBV4-1 | - | CASSQEEDQSYNEQFF | TGCGCCAGCAGCCAAGAAGAAGACCAATCCTACAATGAGCAGTTCTTC
once | TRBJ2-3 | TRBV6-1 | - | CASSVNSGTSTDTQYF | TGTGCCAGCAGCGTTAATTCCGGAACTAGCACAGATACGCAGTATTTT
- | TRBJ1-2 | TRBV16 | - | CASSPTRTDYHGYTF | TGTGCCAGCAGCCCCACGCGGACAGACTATCATGGCTACACCTTC
- | TRBJ2-5 | TRBV28 | - | CASNRVKGETQYF | TGTGCCAGCAACAGGGTGAAGGGGGAGACCCAGTACTTC
- | TRBJ2-5 | TRBV20-1 | TRBD2 | CSAISGVGGTQYF | TGCAGTGCTATTAGCGGGGTCGGTGGGACCCAGTACTTC
- | TRBJ2-1 | TRBV6-5 | TRBD2 | CASSSRDYNYEQFF | TGTGCCAGCAGCTCCAGGGACTATAATTATGAGCAGTTCTTC
once | TRBJ1-1 | TRBV6-5 | - | CASSTRTERAEAFF | TGTGCCAGCAGTACCAGGACCGAGAGGGCTGAAGCTTTCTTT
once | TRBJ1-5 | TRBV7-2 | - | CASSPGATGNQPQHF | TGTGCCAGCAGCCCAGGTGCGACAGGTAATCAGCCCCAGCATTTT
- | TRBJ2-3 | TRBV5-1 | - | CASKGSGRGTDTQYF | TGCGCCAGCAAGGGTTCAGGGAGGGGGACAGATACGCAGTATTTT
- | TRBJ2-1 | TRBV11-2 | - | CASSQGRPDEQFF | TGTGCCAGCAGCCAAGGACGTCCCGATGAGCAGTTCTTC
few | TRBJ2-5 | TRBV11-2 | - | CASSLDEGRGTQYF | TGTGCCAGCAGCTTAGATGAGGGGCGGGGGACCCAGTACTTC
- | TRBJ2-3 | TRBV9 | - | CASSPTGAADTQYF | TGTGCCAGCAGCCCCACGGGGGCCGCGGATACGCAGTATTTT
- | TRBJ2-1 | TRBV28 | TRBD2 | CASSFSRLAGYEHFF | TGTGCCAGCAGTTTTAGCCGACTAGCGGGGTATGAGCACTTCTTC
many | TRBJ2-3 | TRBV5-1 | TRBD2 | CASKTGLAGADTQYF | TGCGCCAGCAAGACGGGACTAGCGGGCGCAGATACGCAGTATTTT
- | TRBJ1-5 | TRBV20-1 | - | CSARRGAGNQPQHF | TGCAGTGCTAGACGGGGGGCAGGCAATCAGCCCCAGCATTTT